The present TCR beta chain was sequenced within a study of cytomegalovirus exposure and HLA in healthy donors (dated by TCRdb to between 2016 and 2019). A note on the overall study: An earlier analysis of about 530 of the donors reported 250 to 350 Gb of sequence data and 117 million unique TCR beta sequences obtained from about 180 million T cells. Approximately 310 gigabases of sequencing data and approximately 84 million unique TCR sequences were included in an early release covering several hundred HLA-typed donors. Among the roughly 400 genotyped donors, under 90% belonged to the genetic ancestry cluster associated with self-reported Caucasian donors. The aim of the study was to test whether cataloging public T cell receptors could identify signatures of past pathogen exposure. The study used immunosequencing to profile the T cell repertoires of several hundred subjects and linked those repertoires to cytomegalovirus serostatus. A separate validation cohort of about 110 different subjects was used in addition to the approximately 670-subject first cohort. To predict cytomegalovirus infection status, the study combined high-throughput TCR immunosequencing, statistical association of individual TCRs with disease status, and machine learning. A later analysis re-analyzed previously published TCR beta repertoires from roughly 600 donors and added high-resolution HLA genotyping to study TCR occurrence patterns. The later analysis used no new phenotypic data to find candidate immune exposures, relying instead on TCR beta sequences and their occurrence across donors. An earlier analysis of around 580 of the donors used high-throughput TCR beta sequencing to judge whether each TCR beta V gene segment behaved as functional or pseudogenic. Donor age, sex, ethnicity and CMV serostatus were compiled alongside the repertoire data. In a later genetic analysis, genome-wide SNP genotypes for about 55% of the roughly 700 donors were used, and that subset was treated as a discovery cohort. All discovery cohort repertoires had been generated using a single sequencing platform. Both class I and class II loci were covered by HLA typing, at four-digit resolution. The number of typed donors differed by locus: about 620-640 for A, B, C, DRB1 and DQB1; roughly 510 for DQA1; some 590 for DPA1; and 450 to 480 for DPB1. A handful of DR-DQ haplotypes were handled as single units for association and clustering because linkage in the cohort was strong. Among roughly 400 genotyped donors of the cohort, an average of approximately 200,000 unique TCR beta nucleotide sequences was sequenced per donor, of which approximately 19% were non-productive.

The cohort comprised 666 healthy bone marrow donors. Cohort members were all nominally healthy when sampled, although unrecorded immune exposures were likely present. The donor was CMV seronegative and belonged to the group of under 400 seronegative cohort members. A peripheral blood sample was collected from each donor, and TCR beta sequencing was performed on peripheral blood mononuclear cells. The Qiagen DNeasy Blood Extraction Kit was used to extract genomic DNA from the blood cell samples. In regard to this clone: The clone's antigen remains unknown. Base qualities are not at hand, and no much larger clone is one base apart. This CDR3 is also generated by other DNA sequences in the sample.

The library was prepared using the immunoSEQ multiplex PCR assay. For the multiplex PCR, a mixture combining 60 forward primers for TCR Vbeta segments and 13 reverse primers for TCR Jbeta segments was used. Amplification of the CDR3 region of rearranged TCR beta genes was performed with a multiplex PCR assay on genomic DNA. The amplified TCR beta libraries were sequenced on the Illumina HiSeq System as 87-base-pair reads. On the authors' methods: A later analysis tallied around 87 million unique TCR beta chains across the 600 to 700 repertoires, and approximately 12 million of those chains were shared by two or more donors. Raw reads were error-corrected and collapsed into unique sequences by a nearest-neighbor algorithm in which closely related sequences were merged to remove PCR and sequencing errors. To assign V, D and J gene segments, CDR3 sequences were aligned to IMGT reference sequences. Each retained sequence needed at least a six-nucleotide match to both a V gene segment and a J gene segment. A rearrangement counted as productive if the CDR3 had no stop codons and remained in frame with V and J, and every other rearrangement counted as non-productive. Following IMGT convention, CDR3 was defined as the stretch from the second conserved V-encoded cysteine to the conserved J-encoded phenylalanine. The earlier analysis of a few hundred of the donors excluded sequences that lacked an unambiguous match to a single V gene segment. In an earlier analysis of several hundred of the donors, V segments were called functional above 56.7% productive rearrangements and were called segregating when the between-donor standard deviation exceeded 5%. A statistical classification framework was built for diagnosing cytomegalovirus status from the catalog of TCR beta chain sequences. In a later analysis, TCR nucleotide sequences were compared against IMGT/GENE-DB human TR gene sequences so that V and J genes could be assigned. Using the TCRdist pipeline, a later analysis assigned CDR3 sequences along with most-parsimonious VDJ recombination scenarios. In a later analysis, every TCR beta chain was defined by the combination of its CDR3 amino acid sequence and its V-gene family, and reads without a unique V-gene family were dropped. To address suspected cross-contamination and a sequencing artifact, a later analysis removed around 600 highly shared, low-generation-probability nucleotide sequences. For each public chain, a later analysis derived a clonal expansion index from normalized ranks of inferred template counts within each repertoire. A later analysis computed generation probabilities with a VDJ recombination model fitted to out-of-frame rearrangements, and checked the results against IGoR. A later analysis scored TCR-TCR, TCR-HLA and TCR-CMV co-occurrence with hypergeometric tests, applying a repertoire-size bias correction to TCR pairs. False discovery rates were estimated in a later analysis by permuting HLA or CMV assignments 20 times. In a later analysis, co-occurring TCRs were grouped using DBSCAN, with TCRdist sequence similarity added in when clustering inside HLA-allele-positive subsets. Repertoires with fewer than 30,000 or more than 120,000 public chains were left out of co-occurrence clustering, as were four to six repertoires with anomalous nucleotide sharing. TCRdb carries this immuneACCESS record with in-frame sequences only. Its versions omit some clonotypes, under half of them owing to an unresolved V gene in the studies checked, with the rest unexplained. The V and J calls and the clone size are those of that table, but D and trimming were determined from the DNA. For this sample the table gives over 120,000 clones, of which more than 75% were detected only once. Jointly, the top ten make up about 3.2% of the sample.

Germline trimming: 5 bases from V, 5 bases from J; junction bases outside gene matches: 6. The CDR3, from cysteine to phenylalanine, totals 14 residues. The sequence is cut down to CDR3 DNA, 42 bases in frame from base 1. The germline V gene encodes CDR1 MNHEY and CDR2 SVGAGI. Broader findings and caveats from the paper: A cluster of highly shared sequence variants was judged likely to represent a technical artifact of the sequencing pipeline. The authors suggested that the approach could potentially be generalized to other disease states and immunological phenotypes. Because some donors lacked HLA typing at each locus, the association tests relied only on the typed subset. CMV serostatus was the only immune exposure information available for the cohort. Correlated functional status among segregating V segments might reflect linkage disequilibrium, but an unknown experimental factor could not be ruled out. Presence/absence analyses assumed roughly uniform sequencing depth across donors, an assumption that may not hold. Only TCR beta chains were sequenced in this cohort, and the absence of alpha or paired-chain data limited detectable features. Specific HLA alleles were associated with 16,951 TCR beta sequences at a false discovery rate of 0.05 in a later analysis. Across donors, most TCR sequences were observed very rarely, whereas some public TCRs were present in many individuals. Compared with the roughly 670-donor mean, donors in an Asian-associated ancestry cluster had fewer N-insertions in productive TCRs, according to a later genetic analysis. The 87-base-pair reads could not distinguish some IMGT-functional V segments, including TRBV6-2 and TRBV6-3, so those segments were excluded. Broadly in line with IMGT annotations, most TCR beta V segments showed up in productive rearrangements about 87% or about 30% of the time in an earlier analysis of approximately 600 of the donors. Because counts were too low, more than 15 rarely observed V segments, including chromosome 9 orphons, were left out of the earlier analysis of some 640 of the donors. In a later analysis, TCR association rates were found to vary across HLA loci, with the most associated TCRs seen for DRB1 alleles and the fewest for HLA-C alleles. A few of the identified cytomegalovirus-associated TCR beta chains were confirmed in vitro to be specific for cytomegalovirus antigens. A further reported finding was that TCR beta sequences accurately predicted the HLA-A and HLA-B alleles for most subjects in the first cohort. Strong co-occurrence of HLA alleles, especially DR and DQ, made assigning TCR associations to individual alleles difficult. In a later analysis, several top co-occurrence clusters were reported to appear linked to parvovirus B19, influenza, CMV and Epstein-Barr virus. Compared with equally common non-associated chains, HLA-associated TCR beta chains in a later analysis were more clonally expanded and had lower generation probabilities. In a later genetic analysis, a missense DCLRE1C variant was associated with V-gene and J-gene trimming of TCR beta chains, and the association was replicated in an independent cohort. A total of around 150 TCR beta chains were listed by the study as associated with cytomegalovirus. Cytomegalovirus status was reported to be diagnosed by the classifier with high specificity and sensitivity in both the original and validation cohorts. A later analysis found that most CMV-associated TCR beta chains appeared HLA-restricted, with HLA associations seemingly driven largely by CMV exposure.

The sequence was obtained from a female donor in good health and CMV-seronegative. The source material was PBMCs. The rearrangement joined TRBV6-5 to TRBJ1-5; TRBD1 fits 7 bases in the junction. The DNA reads TGTGCCAGCAGTCCGAGACAGGGACATCAGCCCCAGCATTTT. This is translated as CASSPRQGHQPQHF.